These T cell receptor beta chains were read from a single sample in a study of blood T cell repertoires in COVID-19. The repertoire was sequenced with immunoSEQ multiplex PCR; TCRdb's copy has only in-frame clones and lacks some. The repertoire holds roughly 140,000 clones, with 80% to 90% as singletons. Material: peripheral blood. These receptors all stem from a woman between 40 and 50 years old with acute or convalescent COVID-19. Each CDR3 is given with its conserved first and last residue. A D gene is named only where the DNA matches it firmly. Not all rows give a size; the values are once, few, many and, for expanded clones, a class.

clone size	V gene	J gene	D gene	CDR3 length	CDR3 DNA	CDR3 protein
NA	TRBV24-1	TRBJ1-5	TRBD1	15	TGTGCCACCAGTGATTCGGGACAGGGGAAGCAGCCCCAGCATTTT	CATSDSGQGKQPQHF
NA	TRBV15	TRBJ1-1	NA	17	TGTGCCACCAGCAGAGACTCGCAGGGCGGTTGGAACACTGAAGCTTTCTTT	CATSRDSQGGWNTEAFF
NA	TRBV2	TRBJ1-1	NA	13	TGTGCCAGCAGTAAGGAGATGAACACTGAAGCTTTCTTT	CASSKEMNTEAFF
few	TRBV6-5	TRBJ2-1	NA	14	TGTGCCAGCAGTTACTACAGGAGCTACAATGAGCAGTTCTTC	CASSYYRSYNEQFF
NA	TRBV5-1	TRBJ2-1	TRBD2	16	TGCGCCAGCAGCGGGAGGGGTTCGACTACTCCTTATGAGCAGTTCTTC	CASSGRGSTTPYEQFF
NA	TRBV12-5	TRBJ1-3	NA	17	TGTGCTAGTGGTTTGGTTCCGGGACAAAACTCTGGAAACACCATATATTTT	CASGLVPGQNSGNTIYF
NA	TRBV7-2	TRBJ2-4	NA	16	TGTGCCAGCAGCTTATCCAGCGGAGAAGGCAAAAACATTCAGTACTTC	CASSLSSGEGKNIQYF
NA	TRBV3-1/TRBV3-2	TRBJ2-2	NA	18	TGTGCCAGCAGCCCCCGAGTGGGGGGGCGCCTTAGGACCGGGGAGCTGTTTTTT	CASSPRVGGRLRTGELFF
once	TRBV5-1	TRBJ2-7	NA	14	TGCGCCAGCAGCTTGGGGGACAACTCCTACGAGCAGTACTTC	CASSLGDNSYEQYF
NA	TRBV6-6	TRBJ1-1	TRBD1	15	TGTGCCAGCAGTTATCCCGGGACAGGGGGCACTGAAGCTTTCTTT	CASSYPGTGGTEAFF
NA	TRBV6-5	TRBJ2-1	TRBD2	15	TGTGCCAGCAGGCCCTTCGCGGGGGGGCTAGGTGAGCAGTTCTTC	CASRPFAGGLGEQFF
NA	TRBV6-5	TRBJ2-7	NA	13	TGTGCCAGCAGCCGGGACACCTCCTACGAGCAGTACTTC	CASSRDTSYEQYF
NA	TRBV5-1	TRBJ1-1	TRBD1	15	TGCGCCAGCAGCGTGCTGGGACAGGGTTCCGAGGAGGCTTTCTTT	CASSVLGQGSEEAFF
NA	TRBV6-5	TRBJ1-1	TRBD1	14	TGTGCCAGCAGGCGGGACAGTTTGAACACTGAAGCTTTCTTT	CASRRDSLNTEAFF
NA	TRBV5-1	TRBJ1-3	TRBD1	18	TGCGCCAGCAGCTTGGGGGGAACAGACAGGGCACTTGGAAACACCATATATTTT	CASSLGGTDRALGNTIYF
NA	TRBV29-1	TRBJ1-1	NA	12	TGCAGCGTTGCGGGAACGTATACTGAAGCTTTCTTT	CSVAGTYTEAFF
NA	TRBV19	TRBJ1-5	TRBD1	16	TGTGCCAGTAGTCCGCGTCGGACAGGGGGCGATCAGCCCCAGCATTTT	CASSPRRTGGDQPQHF
NA	TRBV5-1	TRBJ2-7	TRBD2	16	TGCGCCAGCAGCCCGGGACTAGCGGGCGTAAACTACGAGCAGTACTTC	CASSPGLAGVNYEQYF
NA	TRBV5-1	TRBJ2-3	TRBD1	19	TGCGCCAGCAGCTTAGGCCCGGGACAGGGAAGACTTAGCACAGATACGCAGTATTTT	CASSLGPGQGRLSTDTQYF
NA	TRBV27	TRBJ2-3	NA	12	TGTGCCAGCAGTCCAACAACAGATACGCAGTATTTT	CASSPTTDTQYF
NA	TRBV28	TRBJ1-5	TRBD1	15	TGTGCCAGCAGAGAGGGGGCACCAAGCAATCAGCCCCAGCATTTT	CASREGAPSNQPQHF
NA	TRBV5-1	TRBJ2-2	NA	16	TGCGCCAGCAGCTTGGTTGGGGGCGTCGGAACCGGGGAGCTGTTTTTT	CASSLVGGVGTGELFF
NA	TRBV19	TRBJ2-1	TRBD2	15	TGTGCCAGTAGTATGAGCGGGAGTTCCTACAATGAGCAGTTCTTC	CASSMSGSSYNEQFF
NA	TRBV7-2	TRBJ1-1	NA	15	TGTGCCAGCAGCTTAGCGCTCGGGTTGGACACTGAAGCTTTCTTT	CASSLALGLDTEAFF
NA	TRBV6-5	TRBJ2-4	NA	12	TGTGCCACCAAGGCCCCGGGGAACATTCAGTACTTC	CATKAPGNIQYF
NA	TRBV18	TRBJ2-1	TRBD2	17	TGTGCCAGCTCACCAACTCTGGGACTAGCAGAAGGGGATGAGCAGTTCTTC	CASSPTLGLAEGDEQFF
NA	TRBV6-2/TRBV6-3	TRBJ2-4	TRBD2	17	TGTGCCAGCAGTTACTCGGCGCGGGAGCTGACGGAAAACATTCAGTACTTC	CASSYSARELTENIQYF
NA	TRBV28	TRBJ2-1	NA	12	TGTGCCAGCAGTCTGGCGGCCGGTGAGCAGTTCTTC	CASSLAAGEQFF
NA	TRBV15	TRBJ2-3	NA	15	TGTGCCACCAGCCCGATGAGGGAGGACCGGGAGAAGCAGTATTTT	CATSPMREDREKQYF
NA	TRBV6-5	TRBJ1-3	TRBD1	15	TGTGCCAGCAGTTACGGGACAGGGGCTGGAAACACCATATATTTT	CASSYGTGAGNTIYF
NA	TRBV27	TRBJ2-7	TRBD2	15	TGTGCCAGCAGTCACGGACTAGCGGGAGGGCGGGATCTGTACTTC	CASSHGLAGGRDLYF
NA	TRBV7-6	TRBJ2-7	TRBD2	15	TGTGCCAGCAGCCGACTAGCGCAGAGATCCTACGAGCAGTACTTC	CASSRLAQRSYEQYF
NA	TRBV19	TRBJ2-1	NA	14	TGTGCCAGTAGTCAGTGGGCAGGGTTGAATGAGCAGTTCTTC	CASSQWAGLNEQFF
NA	TRBV20-1	TRBJ1-6	NA	13	TGCAGTGCTAGTCTGCAGGGTAATTCACCCCTCCACTTT	CSASLQGNSPLHF
NA	TRBV5-4	TRBJ2-7	TRBD1	15	TGTGCCAGCAGCTTGAGGGGACAGGGGTCCTACGAGCAGTACTTC	CASSLRGQGSYEQYF
NA	TRBV12-3/TRBV12-4	TRBJ2-1	TRBD1	11	TGTGCCAGCACCTACAGGGGTGAGCAGTTCTTC	CASTYRGEQFF
NA	TRBV19	TRBJ2-6	NA	15	TGTGCCAGTAGTAACAGGGAATCTGGGGCCAACGTCCTGACTTTC	CASSNRESGANVLTF
NA	TRBV28	TRBJ1-4	NA	18	TGTGCCAGCAGTCCTATCGAGGGCGGGACGGTTTTTAATGAAAAACTGTTTTTT	CASSPIEGGTVFNEKLFF
NA	TRBV7-9	TRBJ1-4	NA	13	TGTGCCAGCAGCACGGGGGTTAATGAAAAACTGTTTTTT	CASSTGVNEKLFF
once	TRBV9	TRBJ2-7	TRBD2	13	TGTGCCAGCAGCGGGACTAGTAGGTACGAGCAGTACTTC	CASSGTSRYEQYF
NA	TRBV20-1	TRBJ2-7	TRBD2	15	TGCAGTGCTAGTTTGACGGGACTAGCGTTATCCGAGCAGTACTTC	CSASLTGLALSEQYF
NA	TRBV28	TRBJ2-1	TRBD1	18	TGTGCCAGCAGTTTAATTGGGGGGGACAGGGGAAGGGGAAATGAGCAGTTCTTC	CASSLIGGDRGRGNEQFF
once	TRBV19	TRBJ2-2	NA	14	TGTGCCAGTAGTCATTTCTCTAGTACCGGGGAGCTGTTTTTT	CASSHFSSTGELFF
NA	TRBV7-2	TRBJ2-1	NA	16	TGTGCCAGCAGCTTCAACTATTTTAACTCCTACAATGAGCAGTTCTTC	CASSFNYFNSYNEQFF
NA	TRBV28	TRBJ2-2	NA	13	TGTGCCAGCAGTTTAAGGGGTGGCGGGGAGCTGTTTTTT	CASSLRGGGELFF
NA	TRBV4-2	TRBJ2-3	NA	16	TGTGCCAGCAGCCAAGAATTGAGGGGGGGCCCAGATACGCAGTATTTT	CASSQELRGGPDTQYF
NA	TRBV6-5	TRBJ1-2	NA	14	TGTGCCAGCAGTTACTCGTCCAGGGACTATGGCTACACCTTC	CASSYSSRDYGYTF
once	TRBV15	TRBJ2-2	TRBD2	17	TGTGCCACCAGCAGAGATTTAGAGGGAGGGCCTCTCGGGGAGCTGTTTTTT	CATSRDLEGGPLGELFF
few	TRBV7-2	TRBJ1-5	NA	15	TGTGCCAGCGGACAAAGAGAGTATAGCAATCAGCCCCAGCATTTT	CASGQREYSNQPQHF
NA	TRBV9	TRBJ2-7	NA	14	TGTGCCAGCAGCGTAGCCCCAGGGCCTTACGAGCAGTACTTC	CASSVAPGPYEQYF
NA	TRBV5-4	TRBJ1-2	TRBD1	13	TGTGCCAGCAGTGACAGGGTAGAATATGGCTACACCTTC	CASSDRVEYGYTF
few	TRBV14	TRBJ1-5	NA	12	TGTGCCAGCAGCCAAGGTAGCCAGCCCCAGCATTTT	CASSQGSQPQHF
NA	TRBV30	TRBJ1-2	NA	14	TGTGCCTGGAGTGTACTAGGTGAGGGGGACGGCTACACCTTC	CAWSVLGEGDGYTF
NA	TRBV3-1/TRBV3-2	TRBJ1-4	TRBD1	14	TGTGCCAGCAGGGGGACAGGGGTTAATGAAAAACTGTTTTTT	CASRGTGVNEKLFF
NA	TRBV30	TRBJ2-2	TRBD2	15	TGTGCCTGGAGTGGACTAGCGGGCTACACCGGGGAGCTGTTTTTT	CAWSGLAGYTGELFF
NA	TRBV7-2	TRBJ1-2	NA	11	TGTGCCAGCAGCTTTATCGTTGGCTACACCTTC	CASSFIVGYTF
NA	TRBV7-6	TRBJ2-5	TRBD1	15	TGTGCCAGCAGCTTAGGACAGGGTTTCCAAGAGACCCAGTACTTC	CASSLGQGFQETQYF
NA	TRBV25-1	TRBJ1-2	TRBD1	15	TGTGCCAGCAGTGATAATATAGGGGGCATGAGGGGCTACACCTTC	CASSDNIGGMRGYTF
NA	TRBV7-2	TRBJ2-5	TRBD2	19	TGTGCCAGCAGCTCTGGCCGTTGGTTTGGGGGGGGTTCTCAGGAGACCCAGTACTTC	CASSSGRWFGGGSQETQYF
NA	TRBV10-3	TRBJ2-1	TRBD2	16	TGTGCCATCAGTGCGACTAGCGGAAGCTCCTACAATGAGCAGTTCTTC	CAISATSGSSYNEQFF